The present T cell receptor beta chain was sequenced within a study of neurological immune-mediated disorders (dated by TCRdb to between 2018 and 2021). For context, the study as a whole: The study compared peripheral blood TCR-beta repertoires of HTLV-I-associated myelopathy (HAM/TSP) patients, multiple sclerosis patients and healthy controls using UMI-based sequencing. Alongside PBMC samples, the set of some 98 TCR-beta libraries contained longitudinal samples, technical triplicates, and paired CD4+ and CD8+ T-cell subsets that had been sorted. Longitudinal HAM/TSP donors and healthy donors each had 3 time-points at intervals of about 3-40 months. The cohort was made up of about 66 subjects, consisting of some 15 HAM/TSP patients, approximately 35 multiple sclerosis patients and around 20 healthy controls. Here is what the overall study found, with its caveats: TCR clonal expansion was highest in HAM/TSP patients and lowest in MS patients, with MS patients falling below even healthy controls. Expanded clones from different subjects shared no identical CDR3 amino acid sequences, which suggests that TCR-beta repertoires were private in all groups.

Read against the paper, the sample's time point label means: longitudinal time-point 1 (baseline). For the unsorted PBMC libraries, 2 million PBMCs were stored in RNAlater at -80 degrees C until RNA extraction and were used to generate the libraries. Peripheral blood was subjected to Ficoll-Hypaque density gradient centrifugation to isolate PBMCs, which were then cryopreserved in liquid nitrogen. cDNA was synthesized by template-switch 5'RACE using a primer carrying a 10-nucleotide random unique molecular identifier by which each TCR transcript was tagged. Every sequencing run covered 15-18 subjects and yielded more than 170 million TCR-beta sequences. Total RNA was extracted with the RNeasy kit. Using the KAPA Real-time Library Amplification kit, TCR-beta VDJ regions were amplified with primers for the TCR constant region and the 5'RACE anchor. Sample indexes and Illumina adaptors were added in a first PCR, and a second PCR then increased library yield. After Ampure bead purification, the TCR product of roughly 650 bp was size-selected on a 2% E-gel SizeSelection system. Before pooling, library quality was assessed on a Bioanalyzer, concentration was determined with Qubit, and library quantification was performed with the Kapa Library Quantification kit. Paired-end 2 x 150 bp sequencing of the libraries was performed on an Illumina HiSeq 2500. To increase sequence diversity, about 25-31% phiX was spiked into each library pool. The authors processed their data as follows. Quality-filtered reads were processed with the UMI-based MiGEC pipeline, and over 75% of raw TCR sequences were removed by the MiGEC pipeline during error correction. IMGT germline references were used for aligning VDJ genes, and each clonotype was defined as a unique CDR3 amino acid sequence together with its V-J genes. Clonal expansion, Shannon diversity and CDR3 relatedness (CalcPairwiseDistances, ClusterSamples) were evaluated with VDJtools, and phylogenetic trees were built with CLCbio workbench. Expanded clones were defined as having at least 8 unique UMIs, based on coefficient-of-variation modelling across technical triplicates. In TCRdb, the public reads were trimmed at Q25 with fastp and aligned with MiXCR, with productive beta chains retained. Each entry is one CDR3 protein sequence, shown with its most common DNA and genes. None of the V and J calls come from the authors' own analysis; TCRdb made them. The sample table holds tens of thousands of distinct CDR3 sequences, of which roughly 13% were seen once. In total, the top ten clones hold roughly 4.5% of the sample.

At least ten counts were recorded for this clonotype. The antigen it binds to is not known. Nothing much larger sits one base from this clone, and base qualities are not available. The germline V gene (reference sequence) sets CDR1 to DFQATT and CDR2 to SNEGSKA. The CDR3 numbers 15 residues from cysteine through phenylalanine. The retained sequence is limited to the CDR3, 45 bases, with the frame set at the first base. V lost 2 bases and J lost 3 bases; the stretch between them is 15 bases long. The TCR originated in a female donor with HTLV-1-associated myelopathy (HAM/TSP). Recombination connected TRBV20-1 to TRBJ2-3; the D gene assignment is perhaps TRBD1 or TRBD2, with each matching 6 bases. The sample taken for sequencing was PBMCs. The nucleotide sequence is TGCAGTGCTAGAACTCATCAGGGGAGGACAGATACGCAGTATTTT. Translated, this gives CSARTHQGRTDTQYF.